This TCR beta chain came from a study of T cells in Graves' hyperthyroidism and ophthalmopathy. Study-wide points: Ophthalmopathy stood apart from stable hyperthyroidism in a 13 V-J model.

Over 9 ml of fresh peripheral blood supplied the PBMCs. Germline V gives CDR1 MNHEY, CDR2 SVGEGT. The length of the CDR3 is 16 residues. V was pared by 0 bases and J by 3 bases, with 15 bases between. Authors of the study amplified TCR beta CDR3 regions from RNA transcripts. In the first-round RT-PCR of the TCR CDR3, the HTBI primer set was used. TCRdb recomputed calls from the multiplex PCR reads with MiXCR, one row per CDR3 protein. This table holds about half a million distinct CDR3 sequences, roughly a quarter found once. This clonotype has a count of ten or more. Its matching antigen is unknown. The source is a woman under 40 with Graves' ophthalmopathy. The rearrangement links TRBV6-2 or TRBV6-3 to TRBJ2-7; a possible D gene is TRBD1 (5 bases). Input material: blood. The CDR3, as DNA: TGTGCCAGCAGTTACTCGAGATTCATAGGGGACTACGAGCAGTACTTC. Amino acid sequence: CASSYSRFIGDYEQYF.